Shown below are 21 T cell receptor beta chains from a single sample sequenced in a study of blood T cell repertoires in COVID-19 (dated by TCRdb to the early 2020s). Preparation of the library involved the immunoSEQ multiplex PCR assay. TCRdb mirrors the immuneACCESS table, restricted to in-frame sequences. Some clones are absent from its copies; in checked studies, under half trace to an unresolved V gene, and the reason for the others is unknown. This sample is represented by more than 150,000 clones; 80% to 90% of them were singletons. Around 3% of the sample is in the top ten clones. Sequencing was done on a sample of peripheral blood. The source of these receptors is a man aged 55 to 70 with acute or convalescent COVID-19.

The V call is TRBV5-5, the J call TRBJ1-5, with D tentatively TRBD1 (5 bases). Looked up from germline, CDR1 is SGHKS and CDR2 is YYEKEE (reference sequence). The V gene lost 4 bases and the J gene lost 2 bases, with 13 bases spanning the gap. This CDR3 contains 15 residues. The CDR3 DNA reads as TGTGCCAGCAGCCCTAACCGGGGGGGCAATCAGCCCCAGCATTTT. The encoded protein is CASSPNRGGNQPQHF.

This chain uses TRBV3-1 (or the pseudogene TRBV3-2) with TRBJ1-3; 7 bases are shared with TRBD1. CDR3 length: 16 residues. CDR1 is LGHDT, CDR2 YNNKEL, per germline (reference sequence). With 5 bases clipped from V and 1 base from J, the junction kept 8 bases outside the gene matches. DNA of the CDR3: TGTGCCAGCAGCGATACGGCAGGGGGATCTGGAAACACCATATATTTT. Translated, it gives CASSDTAGGSGNTIYF.

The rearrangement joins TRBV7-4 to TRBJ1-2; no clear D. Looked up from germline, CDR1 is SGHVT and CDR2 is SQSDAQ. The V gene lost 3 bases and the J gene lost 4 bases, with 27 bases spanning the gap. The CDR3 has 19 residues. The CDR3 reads CASSFGGAWLHLPSYGYTF. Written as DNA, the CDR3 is TGTGCCAGCAGCTTTGGCGGCGCCTGGCTACACCTCCCCTCCTATGGCTACACCTTC.

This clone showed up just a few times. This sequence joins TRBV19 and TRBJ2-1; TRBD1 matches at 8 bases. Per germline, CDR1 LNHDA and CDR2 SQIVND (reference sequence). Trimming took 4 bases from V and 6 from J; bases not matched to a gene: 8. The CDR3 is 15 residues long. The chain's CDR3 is CASSTIDRGFNEQFF. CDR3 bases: TGTGCCAGTAGTACGATCGACAGGGGATTCAATGAGCAGTTCTTC.

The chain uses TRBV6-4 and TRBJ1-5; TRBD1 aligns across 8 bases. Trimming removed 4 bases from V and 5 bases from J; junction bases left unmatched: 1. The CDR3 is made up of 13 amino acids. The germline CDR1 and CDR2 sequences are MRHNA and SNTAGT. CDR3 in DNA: TGTGCCAGCAGTGCGGACAGGGATCAGCCCCAGCATTTT. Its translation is CASSADRDQPQHF.

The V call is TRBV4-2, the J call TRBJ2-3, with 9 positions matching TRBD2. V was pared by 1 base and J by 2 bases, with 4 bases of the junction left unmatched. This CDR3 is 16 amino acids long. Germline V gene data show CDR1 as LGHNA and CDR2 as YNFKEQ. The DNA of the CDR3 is TGTGCCAGCAGCCAAGCAAGCGGGGGGCACACAGATACGCAGTATTTT. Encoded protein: CASSQASGGHTDTQYF.

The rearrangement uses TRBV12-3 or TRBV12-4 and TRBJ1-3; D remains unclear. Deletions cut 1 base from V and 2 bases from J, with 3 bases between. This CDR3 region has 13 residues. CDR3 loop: CASSLGTGNTIYF. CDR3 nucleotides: TGTGCCAGCAGTTTAGGTACTGGAAACACCATATATTTT.

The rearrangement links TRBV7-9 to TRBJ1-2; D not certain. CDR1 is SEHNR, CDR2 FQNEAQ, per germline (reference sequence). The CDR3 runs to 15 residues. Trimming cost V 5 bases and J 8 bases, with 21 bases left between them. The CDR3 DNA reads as TGTGCCAGCAGCCCAAGTCCCCTTGGTTGGGAGGGCTACACCTTC. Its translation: CASSPSPLGWEGYTF.

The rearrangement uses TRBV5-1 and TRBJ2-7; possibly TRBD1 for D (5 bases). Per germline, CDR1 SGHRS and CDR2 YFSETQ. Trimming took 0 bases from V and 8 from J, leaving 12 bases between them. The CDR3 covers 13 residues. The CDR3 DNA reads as TGCGCCAGCAGCTTGGAGGGAAGGGGCCAGCAGTACTTC. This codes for CASSLEGRGQQYF.

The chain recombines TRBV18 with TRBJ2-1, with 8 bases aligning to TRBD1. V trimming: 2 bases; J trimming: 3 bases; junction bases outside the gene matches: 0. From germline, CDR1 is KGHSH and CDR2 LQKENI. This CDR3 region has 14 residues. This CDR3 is CASSPGTGYNEQFF. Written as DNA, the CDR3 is TGTGCCAGCTCACCAGGGACAGGCTACAATGAGCAGTTCTTC.

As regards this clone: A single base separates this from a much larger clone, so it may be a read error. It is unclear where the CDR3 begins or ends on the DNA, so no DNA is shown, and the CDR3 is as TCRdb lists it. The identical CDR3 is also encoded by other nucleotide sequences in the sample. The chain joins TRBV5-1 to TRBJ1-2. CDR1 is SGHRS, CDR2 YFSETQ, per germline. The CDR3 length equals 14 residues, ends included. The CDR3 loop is CASSWGEGTAGYTF.

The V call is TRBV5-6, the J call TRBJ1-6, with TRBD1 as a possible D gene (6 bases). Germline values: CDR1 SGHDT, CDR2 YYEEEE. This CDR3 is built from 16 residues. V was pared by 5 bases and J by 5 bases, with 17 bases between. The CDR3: CASRGSGGLHNSPLHF. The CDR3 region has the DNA TGTGCCAGCAGGGGGAGTGGGGGCCTCCATAATTCACCCCTCCACTTT. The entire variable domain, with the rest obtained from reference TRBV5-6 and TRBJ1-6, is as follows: DAGVTQSPTHLIKTRGQQVTLRCSPKSGHDTVSWYQQALGQGPQFIFQYYEEEERQRGNFPDRFSGHQFPNYSSELNVNALLLGDSALYLCASRGSGGLHNSPLHFGNGTRLTVT.

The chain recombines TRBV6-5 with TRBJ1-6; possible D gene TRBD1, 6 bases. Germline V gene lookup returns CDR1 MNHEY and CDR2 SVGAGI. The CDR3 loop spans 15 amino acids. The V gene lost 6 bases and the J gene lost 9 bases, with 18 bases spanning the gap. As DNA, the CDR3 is TGTGCCAGCAGGGACAGTAGATTATTGGTTTCACCCCTCCACTTT. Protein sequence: CASRDSRLLVSPLHF.

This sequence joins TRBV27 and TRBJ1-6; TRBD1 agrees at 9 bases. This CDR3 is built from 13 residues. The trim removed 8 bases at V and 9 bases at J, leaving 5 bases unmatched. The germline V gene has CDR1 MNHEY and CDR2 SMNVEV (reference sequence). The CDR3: CASGTGRVSPLHF. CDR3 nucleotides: TGTGCCAGCGGGACAGGGAGAGTTTCACCCCTCCACTTT.

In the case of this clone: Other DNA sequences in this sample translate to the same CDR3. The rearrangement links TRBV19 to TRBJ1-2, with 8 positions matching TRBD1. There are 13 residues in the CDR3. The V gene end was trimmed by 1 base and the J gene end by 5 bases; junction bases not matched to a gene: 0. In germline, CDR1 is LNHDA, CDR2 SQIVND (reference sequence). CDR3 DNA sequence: TGTGCCAGTAGTATAGGACAGGGGTATGGCTACACCTTC. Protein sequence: CASSIGQGYGYTF.

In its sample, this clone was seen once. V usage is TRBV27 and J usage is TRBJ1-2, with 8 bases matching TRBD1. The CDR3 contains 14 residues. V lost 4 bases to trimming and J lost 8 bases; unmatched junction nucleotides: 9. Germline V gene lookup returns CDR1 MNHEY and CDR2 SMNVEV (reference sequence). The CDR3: CASSSLGQGSGYTF. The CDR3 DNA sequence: TGTGCCAGCAGTTCCCTAGGACAGGGTAGCGGCTACACCTTC.

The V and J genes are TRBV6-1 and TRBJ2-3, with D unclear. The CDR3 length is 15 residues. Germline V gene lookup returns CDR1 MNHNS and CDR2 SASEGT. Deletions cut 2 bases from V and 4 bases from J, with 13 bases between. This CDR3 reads CASSERWAGPDTQYF. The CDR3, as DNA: TGTGCCAGCAGTGAAAGATGGGCAGGCCCAGATACGCAGTATTTT.

For the CDR3, the DNA is TGTGCCAGCAGCTACGGGTACTCTGGGGCCAACGTCCTGACTTTC. Protein sequence: CASSYGYSGANVLTF. The chain is built from TRBV5-5 and TRBJ2-6; D uncertain. This CDR3 spans 15 amino acids. Trimming cost V 3 bases and J 0 bases, with 7 bases left between them. Germline CDR1 and CDR2: SGHKS and YYEKEE (reference sequence).

Here the CDR3 DNA reads TGTGCCAGTAGTAGGGACGGACAGGGTTCCTACGAGCAGTACTTC. It translates to CASSRDGQGSYEQYF. The rearrangement links TRBV19 to TRBJ2-7; 8 bases are a match to TRBD1. With V trimmed by 4 bases and J by 1 base, 6 bases remained unmatched. The CDR3 consists of 15 residues. Germline V gene sequence: CDR1 LNHDA, CDR2 SQIVND (reference sequence).

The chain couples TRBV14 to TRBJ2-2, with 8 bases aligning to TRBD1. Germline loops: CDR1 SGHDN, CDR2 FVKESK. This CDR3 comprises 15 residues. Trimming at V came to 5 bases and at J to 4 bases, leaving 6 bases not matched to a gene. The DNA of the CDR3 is TGTGCCAGCAGCTCCACAGGGGGAGTCACCGGGGAGCTGTTTTTT. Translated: CASSSTGGVTGELFF.

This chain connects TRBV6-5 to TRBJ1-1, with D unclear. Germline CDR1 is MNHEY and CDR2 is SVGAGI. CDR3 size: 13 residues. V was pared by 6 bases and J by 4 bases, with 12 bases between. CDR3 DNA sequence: TGTGCCAGCAGCCAAGTTGGCCGCACTGAAGCTTTCTTT. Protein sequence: CASSQVGRTEAFF.